A selection of T cell receptor beta chains follows, all from one sample in a study of untreated major depressive disorder. The method was immunoSEQ multiplex PCR; TCRdb's version includes in-frame clones alone and lacks a portion of them. The repertoire holds more than 25,000 clones, with about nine tenths as singletons. The sequenced material came from CD4+ T cells from PBMCs. The receptors stem from a woman aged 25 to 39 with major depressive disorder. Both conserved end residues are part of each CDR3. The order of the fields is V gene, D gene, J gene, clone size, CDR3 protein, CDR3 DNA. D genes are given only for firm matches. Only part of the rows carry a size: once, few, many, or a class if the clone is expanded.

TRBV12-1,-,TRBJ2-7,-,CASSFRRSPSYEQYF,TGTGCCAGCAGCTTTCGACGGAGTCCCTCCTACGAGCAGTACTTC
TRBV7-2,TRBD1,TRBJ1-5,once,CASSSDRVPNQPQHF,TGTGCCAGCAGCTCCGACAGGGTCCCCAATCAGCCCCAGCATTTT
TRBV7-3,-,TRBJ1-3,-,CASSLTGFSGNTIYF,TGTGCCAGCAGCTTAACAGGTTTCTCTGGAAACACCATATATTTT
TRBV4-1,-,TRBJ1-5,-,CASSRIPRGNQPQHF,TGCGCCAGCAGCAGGATCCCACGGGGCAATCAGCCCCAGCATTTT
TRBV5-8,-,TRBJ2-3,-,CASNSVTGSTDTQYF,TGTGCCAGCAACTCCGTAACAGGGTCCACAGATACGCAGTATTTT
TRBV19,-,TRBJ1-1,-,CASRSTLTDEAFF,TGTGCCAGTAGATCGACTTTGACAGATGAAGCTTTCTTT
TRBV6-4,-,TRBJ1-1,once,CARIKNETGLSAFF,TGTGCCAGGATAAAAAACGAAACAGGGCTGTCAGCTTTCTTT
TRBV2,-,TRBJ2-3,-,CASTKGGSSLPKQYF,TGTGCCAGCACTAAGGGGGGGAGCTCCTTACCCAAGCAGTATTTT
TRBV5-4,TRBD2,TRBJ2-2,-,CASSFGAGLTGGELFF,TGTGCCAGCAGCTTTGGAGCGGGGTTAACCGGAGGGGAGCTGTTTTTT
TRBV2,-,TRBJ2-5,once,CASKIGTAKETQYF,TGTGCCAGCAAAATAGGCACAGCTAAAGAGACCCAGTACTTC
TRBV10-3,-,TRBJ2-3,-,CAIRMFGGARGSTDTQYF,TGTGCCATCAGGATGTTCGGGGGCGCGAGGGGTAGCACAGATACGCAGTATTTT
TRBV28,-,TRBJ2-7,-,CASSFSSGRRSGEQYF,TGTGCCAGCAGTTTTAGCTCAGGCCGACGATCAGGCGAGCAGTACTTC
TRBV6-1,-,TRBJ2-3,-,CASSGRYGDTQYF,TGTGCCAGCAGTGGTCGTTATGGAGATACGCAGTATTTT
TRBV28,-,TRBJ1-2,-,CASRMNYGYTF,TGTGCCAGCAGAATGAACTATGGCTACACCTTC
TRBV18,-,TRBJ1-1,-,CAGLNLPAHHLRDQNTEAFF,TGTGCCGGACTTAACCTGCCAGCTCACCATCTCCGGGATCAGAACACTGAAGCTTTCTTT
TRBV7-2,TRBD1,TRBJ2-1,once,CASSFGQGASEQFF,TGTGCCAGCAGCTTTGGGCAGGGGGCCAGTGAGCAGTTCTTC
TRBV4-1,-,TRBJ2-2,-,CASSQVSTNTGELFF,TGCGCCAGCAGCCAAGTTTCTACCAACACCGGGGAGCTGTTTTTT
TRBV19,TRBD1,TRBJ1-2,-,CASRDRAGFGYGYTF,TGTGCCAGCCGGGACAGGGCAGGTTTCGGTTACGGCTACACCTTC
TRBV14,-,TRBJ2-3,-,CASSQQYRVSQYF,TGTGCCAGCAGCCAACAATACAGGGTTTCGCAGTATTTT
TRBV2,-,TRBJ2-7,-,CASRVTGPYEQYF,TGTGCCAGCAGGGTGACAGGACCCTACGAGCAGTACTTC
TRBV28,TRBD1,TRBJ2-7,-,CASSLTGTGSYEQYF,TGTGCCAGCAGTTTAACCGGGACAGGTTCCTACGAGCAGTACTTC
TRBV7-2,-,TRBJ1-2,once,CASSFPGTSFYGYTF,TGTGCCAGCAGCTTCCCCGGGACCTCGTTCTATGGCTACACCTTC
TRBV7-9,-,TRBJ1-6,-,CASSLAHQGYNSPLHF,TGTGCCAGCAGCTTAGCTCATCAGGGCTATAATTCACCCCTCCACTTT
TRBV6-5,-,TRBJ1-2,-,CASSYSGVGGSGYTF,TGTGCCAGCAGTTACTCGGGAGTGGGAGGATCTGGCTACACCTTC
TRBV5-1,TRBD2,TRBJ2-7,-,CASSLLASSSYEQYF,TGCGCCAGCAGCTTACTAGCGTCGAGCTCCTACGAGCAGTACTTC
TRBV5-6,-,TRBJ1-2,few,CASSKKDFYGYTF,TGTGCCAGCAGCAAGAAGGATTTTTATGGCTACACCTTC
TRBV7-3,TRBD2,TRBJ2-1,-,CASSSSGRALKRDEQFF,TGTGCCAGCAGCTCAAGCGGGAGGGCCCTAAAAAGAGATGAGCAGTTCTTC
TRBV28,-,TRBJ1-5,-,CASSSPGVGGQPQHF,TGTGCCAGCAGTTCCCCGGGGGTTGGTGGGCAGCCCCAGCATTTT
TRBV7-2,-,TRBJ2-7,-,CASSPWTGPSSYEQYF,TGTGCCAGCAGCCCTTGGACCGGGCCCTCCTCCTACGAGCAGTACTTC
TRBV7-3,-,TRBJ2-6,-,CASSPSGYSGANVLTF,TGTGCCAGCAGCCCCTCCGGGTACTCTGGGGCCAACGTCCTGACTTTC
TRBV5-8,TRBD1,TRBJ1-1,-,CASSLAGGRYMNTEAFF,TGTGCCAGCAGCCTCGCAGGGGGCCGATATATGAACACTGAAGCTTTCTTT
TRBV27,TRBD1,TRBJ2-7,-,CASYRAGQGSYEQYF,TGTGCCAGCTACAGGGCGGGACAGGGATCCTACGAGCAGTACTTC
TRBV4-2,-,TRBJ2-3,-,CASSQEGTVDTQYF,TGTGCCAGCAGCCAAGAGGGGACGGTGGATACGCAGTATTTT
TRBV6-1,-,TRBJ2-6,-,CASTPKTSGANVLTF,TGTGCCAGCACCCCGAAGACCTCTGGAGCCAACGTCCTGACTTTC
TRBV10-3,-,TRBJ1-2,-,CAISVDNYGYTF,TGTGCCATCAGTGTTGATAACTATGGCTACACCTTC
TRBV29-1,TRBD1,TRBJ2-7,few,CSAAHGTGTGEQYF,TGCAGCGCCGCGCACGGGACAGGGACGGGAGAGCAGTACTTC
TRBV6-6,-,TRBJ2-7,-,CATYPNRGGLEQYF,TGTGCCACCTACCCGAACAGGGGGGGCCTCGAGCAGTACTTC
TRBV7-2,-,TRBJ2-3,-,CASSLMGIDTQYF,TGTGCCAGCAGCCTAATGGGGATCGATACGCAGTATTTT
TRBV6-5,-,TRBJ2-3,-,CASSYEVTDTQYF,TGTGCCAGCAGTTACGAGGTCACAGATACGCAGTATTTT
TRBV29-1,TRBD2,TRBJ2-1,-,CSVEWVSGSSYNEQFF,TGCAGCGTTGAATGGGTTAGCGGGAGCTCCTACAATGAGCAGTTCTTC
TRBV18,-,TRBJ2-1,-,CASSPLGRNEQFF,TGTGCCAGCTCACCACTAGGCCGCAATGAGCAGTTCTTC